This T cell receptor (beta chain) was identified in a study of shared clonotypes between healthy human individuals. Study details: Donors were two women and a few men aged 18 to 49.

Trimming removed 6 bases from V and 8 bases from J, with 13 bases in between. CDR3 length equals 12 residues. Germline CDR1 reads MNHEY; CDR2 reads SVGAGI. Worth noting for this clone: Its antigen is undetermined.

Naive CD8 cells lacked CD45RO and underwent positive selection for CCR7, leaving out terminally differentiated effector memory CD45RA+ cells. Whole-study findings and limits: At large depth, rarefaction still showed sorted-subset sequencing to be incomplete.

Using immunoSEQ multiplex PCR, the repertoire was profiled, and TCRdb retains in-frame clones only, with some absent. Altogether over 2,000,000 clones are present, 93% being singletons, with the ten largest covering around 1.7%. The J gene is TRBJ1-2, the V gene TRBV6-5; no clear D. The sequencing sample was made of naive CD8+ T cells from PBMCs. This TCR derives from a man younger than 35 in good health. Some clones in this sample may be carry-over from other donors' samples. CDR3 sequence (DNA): TGTGCCAGCAGCCCACCTGGCCGGGGCTACACCTTC. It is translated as CASSPPGRGYTF.